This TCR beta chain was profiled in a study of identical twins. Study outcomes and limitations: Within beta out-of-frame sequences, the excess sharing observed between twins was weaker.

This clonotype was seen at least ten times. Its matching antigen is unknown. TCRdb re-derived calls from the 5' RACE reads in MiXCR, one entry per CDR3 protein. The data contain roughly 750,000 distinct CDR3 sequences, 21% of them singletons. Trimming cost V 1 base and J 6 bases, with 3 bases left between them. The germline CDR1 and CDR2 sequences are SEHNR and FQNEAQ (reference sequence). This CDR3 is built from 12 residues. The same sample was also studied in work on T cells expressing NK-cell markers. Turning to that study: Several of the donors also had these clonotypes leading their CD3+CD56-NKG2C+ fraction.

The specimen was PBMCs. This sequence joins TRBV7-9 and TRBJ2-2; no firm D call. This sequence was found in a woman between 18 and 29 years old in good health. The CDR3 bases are TGTGCCAGCAGCTTAGAAGCCGGGGAGCTGTTTTTT. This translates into CASSLEAGELFF. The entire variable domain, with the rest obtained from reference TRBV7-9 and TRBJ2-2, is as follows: DTGVSQNPRHKITKRGQNVTFRCDPISEHNRLYWYRQTLGQGPEFLTYFQNEAQLEKSRLLSDRFSAERPKGSFSTLEIQRTEQGDSAMYLCASSLEAGELFFGEGSRLTVL.